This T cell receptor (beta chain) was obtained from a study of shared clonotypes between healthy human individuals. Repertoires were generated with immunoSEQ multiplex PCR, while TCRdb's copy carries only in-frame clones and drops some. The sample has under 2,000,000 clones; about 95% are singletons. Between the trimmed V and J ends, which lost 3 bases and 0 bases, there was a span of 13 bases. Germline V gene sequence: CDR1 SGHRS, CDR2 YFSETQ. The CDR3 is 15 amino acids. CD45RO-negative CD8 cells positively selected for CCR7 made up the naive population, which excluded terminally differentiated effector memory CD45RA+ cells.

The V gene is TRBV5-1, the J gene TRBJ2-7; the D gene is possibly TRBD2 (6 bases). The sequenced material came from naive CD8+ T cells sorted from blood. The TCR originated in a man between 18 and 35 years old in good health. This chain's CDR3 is CASSWRQEGSYEQYF. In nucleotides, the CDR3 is TGCGCCAGCAGCTGGCGCCAGGAGGGCTCCTACGAGCAGTACTTC.